This T cell receptor (beta chain) was documented in a study of blood T cell repertoires in COVID-19. Across the study: The samples span acute and convalescent COVID-19 from the United States, Italy and Spain.

Residents of about 25 US areas, aged roughly 18 to 89 years, made up the participants. Assignment of participants to cohorts was predicated upon participant-reported clinical history. Recovery meant two consecutive negative NP/OP PCR tests, professional clearance, or resolved symptoms. Measured with immunoSEQ multiplex PCR; TCRdb has only the in-frame clones, and not every one. The sample records about 400,000 clones, roughly 87% being singletons. Losses at the gene ends were 5 bases for V and 5 bases for J; bases not matched to a gene: 10. CDR1 is SQVTM, CDR2 ANQGSEA, per germline. The CDR3 runs 14 residues.

The sequencing sample was made of PBMCs or T cells enriched from blood (not recorded which). This TCR came from a woman aged 30 to 39 who had recovered from COVID-19. This sequence joins TRBV29-1 and TRBJ1-1; 8 bases map to TRBD1. CDR3 loop: CSVPPGGEATEAFF. DNA of the CDR3: TGCAGCGTTCCCCCAGGGGGCGAGGCAACTGAAGCTTTCTTT.